This T cell receptor (beta chain) was retrieved from a study of blood T cell repertoires in COVID-19. In the study overall: Sample material is recorded as cDNA or gDNA derived from T cells, B-cell-depleted T cells, or PBMCs.

Only in-frame clones appear in the TCRdb table, and some are missing; sequencing was by immunoSEQ multiplex PCR. The repertoire holds more than 65,000 clones, with around 83% as singletons. Unmatched junction bases numbered 10, after V lost 8 bases and J lost 5 bases. The CDR3 sequence is 15 residues long. Germline CDR1 MNHEY, CDR2 SMNVEV (reference sequence). This receptor was obtained from a man in his forties or fifties with acute or convalescent COVID-19. Source material: peripheral blood. V gene TRBV27 combines with J gene TRBJ1-5, with 9 bases aligning to TRBD1. CDR3 nucleotide sequence: TGTGCCAGCTTCCGAGACAGGGGGGGAGATCAGCCCCAGCATTTT. Its protein product is CASFRDRGGDQPQHF.